This entry features one TCR beta chain sequence. The authors' processing: Nucleated cell counts were estimated from reference gene primer amplification. The assay was immunoSEQ multiplex PCR, and TCRdb's table has in-frame clones only and misses some. Clonal size and the V and J genes are those of that table, whereas D and trimming came from the DNA. The sample lists about 230,000 clones, 75% to 90% occurring once. This record belongs to a study of blood T cell repertoires in COVID-19. Study summary: Spain, Italy and the United States supplied samples that represented acute and convalescent COVID-19. PBMCs, B-cell-depleted T cells, or T cells provided the cDNA or gDNA that made up the material.

The CDR3 covers 17 residues. Germline V gene data show CDR1 as LGHDT and CDR2 as YNNKEL (reference sequence). J lost 1 base, V lost 6 bases, and 11 bases had no gene match. This receptor was obtained from a man aged 35 to 55 with acute or convalescent COVID-19. V gene TRBV3-1 (or the pseudogene TRBV3-2) combines with J gene TRBJ2-3; TRBD2 matches 9 bases. The sequencing sample was made of peripheral blood. CDR3 loop: CASRPGSGRIGTDTQYF. CDR3 DNA sequence: TGTGCCAGCAGGCCGGGGAGCGGGAGGATCGGCACAGATACGCAGTATTTT.